The 8 T cell receptor beta chains below all came from one sample that was sequenced in a study of T cells in localized non-small cell lung cancer. Libraries were prepared by immunoSEQ multiplex PCR; TCRdb keeps only in-frame clonotypes and omits some of them. This sample has about 11,000 clones, with over 75% found just once. Here the sequenced sample was peripheral blood, taken before any cancer treatment. The origin of the receptors is a male donor aged 60 or over with stage I lung adenocarcinoma.

This clone counts as medium-sized. The chain is built from TRBV4-1 and TRBJ2-4; D might be TRBD1 (6 bases). Trimming removed 4 bases at V and 4 bases at J, with 14 bases between. Germline-derived CDR1 and CDR2 are MGHRA and YSYEKL. The CDR3 covers 15 residues. The DNA of the CDR3 is TGCGCCAGCAGCCCGGACCTTGGACAGAAAAACATTCAGTACTTC. Residues: CASSPDLGQKNIQYF.

The rearrangement links TRBV28 to TRBJ1-1; D is unclear. The CDR3 length is 17 residues. Germline V gene lookup returns CDR1 MDHEN and CDR2 SYDVKM. The CDR3: CRVGLDSGRDMNTEAFF. The CDR3 DNA reads TGTCGTGTTGGGTTGGACTCTGGTAGAGATATGAACACTGAAGCTTTCTTT.

The V call is TRBV6-1, the J call TRBJ1-1, with unresolved D. Trimming shortened V by 7 bases and J by 0 bases, and 9 bases separated the two germline ends. The germline V gene encodes CDR1 MNHNS and CDR2 SASEGT. The CDR3 is 13 residues long. The CDR3 reads CASMKDLNTEAFF. For the CDR3, the DNA is TGTGCCAGCATGAAGGATCTGAACACTGAAGCTTTCTTT.

The chain carries TRBV27 and TRBJ1-6, with 7 nucleotides matching TRBD1. The V and J ends lost 2 bases and 6 bases, in that order; junction bases with no gene match: 4. The CDR3 contains 15 residues. From germline, CDR1 is MNHEY and CDR2 SMNVEV (reference sequence). In DNA, the CDR3 is TGTGCCAGCAGTTTAGGCGGGACAGCTAATTCACCCCTCCACTTT. It translates to CASSLGGTANSPLHF.

V gene TRBV18 combines with J gene TRBJ2-3; the match to TRBD2 covers 9 bases. V lost 2 bases, J lost 1 base, and 4 bases stayed unmatched. This CDR3 is 16 amino acids long. The germline V gene has CDR1 KGHSH and CDR2 LQKENI. The CDR3 region is CASSPGGGAGTDTQYF. CDR3 nucleotides: TGTGCCAGCTCACCAGGCGGGGGGGCCGGCACAGATACGCAGTATTTT.

This rearrangement joins TRBV7-2 to TRBJ2-7; a weak D match, TRBD2 (5 bases). The CDR3 has 14 residues. In germline, CDR1 is SGHTA, CDR2 FQGNSA. V shed 4 bases and J shed 6 bases, with 16 bases lying between them. In DNA, the CDR3 is TGTGCCAGCAGCTGGAACGGGAAGGCGGGCGAGCAGTACTTC. The encoded protein is CASSWNGKAGEQYF.

This rearrangement joins TRBV19 to TRBJ1-6; D is undetermined. Trimming pared 6 bases from V and 7 bases from J, leaving 7 bases between. The CDR3 contains 12 residues. Germline-derived CDR1 and CDR2 are LNHDA and SQIVND (reference sequence). Here the CDR3 reads CASSLTNSPLHF. In DNA form, the CDR3 reads TGTGCCAGTAGCTTGACCAATTCACCCCTCCACTTT.

This clone has a handful of counts. The chain has TRBV28 and TRBJ1-2; tentative D call: TRBD1 (6 bases). The CDR3 consists of 13 residues. Trimming removed 4 bases at V and 6 bases at J, with 12 bases between. Germline V gives CDR1 MDHEN, CDR2 SYDVKM. The chain's CDR3 is CASSSQGQNGYTF. As DNA, the CDR3 is TGTGCCAGCAGTTCACAGGGTCAGAATGGCTACACCTTC.